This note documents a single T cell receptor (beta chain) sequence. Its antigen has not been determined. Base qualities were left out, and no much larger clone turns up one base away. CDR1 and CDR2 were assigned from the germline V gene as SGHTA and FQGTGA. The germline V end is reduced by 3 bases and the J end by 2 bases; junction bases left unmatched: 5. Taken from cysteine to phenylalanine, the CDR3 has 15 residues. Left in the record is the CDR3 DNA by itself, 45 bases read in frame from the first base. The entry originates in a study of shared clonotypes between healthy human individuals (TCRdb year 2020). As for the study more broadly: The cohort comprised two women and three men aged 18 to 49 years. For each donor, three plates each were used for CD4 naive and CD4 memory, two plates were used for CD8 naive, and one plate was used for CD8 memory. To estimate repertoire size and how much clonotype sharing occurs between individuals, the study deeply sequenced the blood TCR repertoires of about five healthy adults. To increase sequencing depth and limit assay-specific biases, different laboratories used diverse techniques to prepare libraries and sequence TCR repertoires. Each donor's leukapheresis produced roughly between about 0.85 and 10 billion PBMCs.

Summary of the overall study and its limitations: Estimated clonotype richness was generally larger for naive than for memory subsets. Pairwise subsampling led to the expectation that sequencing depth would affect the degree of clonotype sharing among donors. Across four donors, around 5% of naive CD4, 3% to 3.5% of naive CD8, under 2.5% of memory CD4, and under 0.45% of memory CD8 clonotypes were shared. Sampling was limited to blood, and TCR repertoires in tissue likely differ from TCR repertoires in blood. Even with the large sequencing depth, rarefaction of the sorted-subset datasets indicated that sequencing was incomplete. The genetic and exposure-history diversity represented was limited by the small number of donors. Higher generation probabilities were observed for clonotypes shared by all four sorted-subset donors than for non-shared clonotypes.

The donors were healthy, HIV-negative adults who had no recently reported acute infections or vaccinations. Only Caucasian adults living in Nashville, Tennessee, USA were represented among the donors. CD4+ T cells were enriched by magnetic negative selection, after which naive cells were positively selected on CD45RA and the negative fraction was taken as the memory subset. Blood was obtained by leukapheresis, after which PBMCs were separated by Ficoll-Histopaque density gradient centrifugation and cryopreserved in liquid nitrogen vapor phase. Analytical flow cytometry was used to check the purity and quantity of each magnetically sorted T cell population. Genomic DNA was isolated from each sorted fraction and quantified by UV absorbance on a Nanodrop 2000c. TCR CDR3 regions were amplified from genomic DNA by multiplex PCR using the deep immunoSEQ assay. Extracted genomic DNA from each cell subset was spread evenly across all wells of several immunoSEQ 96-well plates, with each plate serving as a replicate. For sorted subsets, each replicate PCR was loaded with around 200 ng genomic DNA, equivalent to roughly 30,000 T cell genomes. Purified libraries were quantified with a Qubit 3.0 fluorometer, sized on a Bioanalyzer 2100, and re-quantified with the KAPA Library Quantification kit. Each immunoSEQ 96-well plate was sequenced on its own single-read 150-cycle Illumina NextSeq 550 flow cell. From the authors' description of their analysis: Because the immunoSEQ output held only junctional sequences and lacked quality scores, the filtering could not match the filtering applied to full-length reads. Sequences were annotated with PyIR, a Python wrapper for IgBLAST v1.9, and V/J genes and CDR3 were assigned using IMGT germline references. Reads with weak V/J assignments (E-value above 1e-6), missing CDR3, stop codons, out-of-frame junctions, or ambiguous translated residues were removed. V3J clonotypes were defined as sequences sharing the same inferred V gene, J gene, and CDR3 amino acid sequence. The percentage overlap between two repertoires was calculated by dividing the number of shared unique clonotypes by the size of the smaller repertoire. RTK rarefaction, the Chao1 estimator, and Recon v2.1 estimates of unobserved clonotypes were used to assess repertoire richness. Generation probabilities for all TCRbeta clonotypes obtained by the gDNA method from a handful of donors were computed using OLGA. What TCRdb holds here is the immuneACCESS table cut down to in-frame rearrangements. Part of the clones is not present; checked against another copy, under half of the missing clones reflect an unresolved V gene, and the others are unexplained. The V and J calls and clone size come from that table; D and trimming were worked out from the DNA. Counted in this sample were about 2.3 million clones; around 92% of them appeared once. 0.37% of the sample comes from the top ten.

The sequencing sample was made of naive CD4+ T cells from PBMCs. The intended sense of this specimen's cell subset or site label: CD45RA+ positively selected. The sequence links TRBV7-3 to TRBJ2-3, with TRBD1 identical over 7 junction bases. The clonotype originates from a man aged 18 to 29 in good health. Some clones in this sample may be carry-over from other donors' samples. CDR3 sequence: CASSLTRGSTDTQYF. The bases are TGTGCCAGCAGCTTGACCAGGGGGTCCACAGATACGCAGTATTTT.